This TCR beta chain was identified in a study of shared clonotypes between healthy human individuals. Study-level information: Per-donor plates numbered three CD4 naive, three CD4 memory, two CD8 naive and one CD8 memory.

Negatively enriched CD4+ T cells were divided by CD45RA into naive and memory. Trimming took 3 bases from V and 4 from J, leaving 5 bases between them. Germline CDR1 reads SGHTA; CDR2 reads FQGNSA. The CDR3 sequence is 12 residues long. Study-wide findings and caveats: Generally, estimated richness proved larger in naive subsets than it did in memory subsets. The four-donor shared clonotypes exceeded non-shared clonotypes in generation probability, with non-shared ones scoring lower.

With respect to this clone: The antigen is not known.

Clones were sequenced by immunoSEQ multiplex PCR, and TCRdb holds only the in-frame ones, with some missing. The repertoire holds 850,000 to 1,200,000 clones, with around 76% as singletons. This sequence originates from a man younger than 30 in good health. V usage is TRBV7-2 and J usage is TRBJ2-3; D is ambiguous. Sequenced input: memory CD4+ T cells sorted from blood. The subset was: CD45RA-negative fraction. The CDR3 coding sequence is TGTGCCAGCAGCTTCATGGCAGATACGCAGTATTTT. Translating it yields CASSFMADTQYF.